The entry below gives a single TCR beta chain sequence along with its context. Its cognate antigen is unknown. Losses at the gene ends were 4 bases for V and 3 bases for J; bases not matched to a gene: 10. CDR3 length equals 18 residues. CDR1 is MGHRA and CDR2 is YSYEKL in the germline V gene. Profiling relied on immunoSEQ multiplex PCR, and the TCRdb table lists in-frame clones only, not all of them. The profile shows 25,000 to 30,000 clones, 74% of them singletons. The sample is drawn from a study of CD4 T cells in relation to SARS-CoV-2 and coronaviruses. Whole-study context: After nine to eleven days of antigen culture, PBMC TCR beta CDR3s were sequenced.

Before the COVID-19 pandemic, during about 2010-2018, CD4+ T cells were taken from unexposed donors. CD4+ T cells were isolated from the cells after less than 13 days of culture. The sample comprised CD4+ T cells from PBMCs, cultured in vitro. The origin of this receptor is a human donor in good health. The V call is TRBV4-1, the J call TRBJ2-3; the match to TRBD2 covers 13 bases. CDR3 nucleotides: TGCGCCAGCAGCCTTTCCTACGGACTAGCGGGAGTTACAGATACGCAGTATTTT. Translating gives CASSLSYGLAGVTDTQYF.